This TCR beta chain emerged from a study of blood T cell repertoires in COVID-19. Overall study context: Sites in the United States, Italy and Spain provided acute and convalescent COVID-19 samples. T cells, B-cell-depleted T cells, or PBMCs supplied cDNA or gDNA.

Per the authors' pipeline: Reference gene primer amplification in the assay estimated nucleated cell counts. Assay used: immunoSEQ multiplex PCR; TCRdb lists only in-frame clones, some missing. The V and J calls and clone size come from that table; D and trimming were worked out from the DNA. Of 70,000 to 75,000 clones listed, around 80% are singletons. V trimming: 2 bases; J trimming: 4 bases; junction bases outside the gene matches: 3. The CDR3 extends over 14 amino acids. Germline assignment: CDR1 KGHDR and CDR2 SFDVKD. Material: peripheral blood. This clonotype was sampled from a man aged 55 to 70 with active or convalescent COVID-19. The chain carries TRBV24-1 and TRBJ1-1; 7 nucleotides line up with TRBD1. CDR3 sequence reads: CATSDSRTGTEAFF. As DNA, the CDR3 is TGTGCCACCAGTGATTCACGGACAGGCACTGAAGCTTTCTTT.